This record concerns one T cell receptor beta chain sequence. It lacks a known antigen. No base quality values were provided; no much bigger clone lies one nucleotide off. CDR1 and CDR2 are drawn from the germline V gene: SGHVS, FNYEAQ. The CDR3, from cysteine to phenylalanine, totals 14 residues. CDR3 DNA only is kept here, 42 bases in frame from base 1. The V end loses 2 bases and the J end loses 3 bases, and a stretch of 9 bases separates them. This sample was included in a study of Ad26.COV2.S vaccination and SARS-CoV-2 variants (dated by TCRdb to the early 2020s). Describing the broader study: Donors in the vaccine arm were drawn from COV1001, a multicentre, randomized, double-blind, placebo-controlled phase I-IIa trial testing Ad26.COV2.S in healthy adults. Dosing of Ad26.COV2.S was intramuscular, at either 5x10^10 or 1x10^11 viral particles, delivered as one shot or as two shots spaced 56 days apart. The specificity and breadth of SARS-CoV-2-reactive T cell receptors after Ad26.COV2.S vaccination were assessed by TCRbeta repertoire sequencing. The TCR-sequenced set comprised about 32 samples: around 20 Ad26.COV2.S vaccine recipients, 5 placebo recipients and 8 SARS-CoV-2 convalescent individuals. Trial participants were randomized into five groups of five, in which low-dose or high-dose Ad26.COV2.S was given once or twice, or placebo was given on both occasions. Blinding of investigators to trial group allocation was maintained during experiments and outcome assessment.

The intended sense of this specimen's treatment or condition label: approximately 18 received Ad26.COV2.S at low or high dose, single or two shots; 5 received placebo; per-sample allocation not given. Repertoires of vaccine and placebo recipients were sequenced from samples collected on day 63 after the first injection. In Cohort 1b, about two dozen adults aged 18-55 years were enrolled at a single site in Boston, USA, between 29 July and 7 August 2020. Ad26.COV2.S was a replication-incompetent adenovirus type 26 vector expressing a prefusion-stabilized SARS-CoV-2 spike protein from the original Wuhan strain. Findings and caveats that apply to the study as a whole: After vaccination, spike-specific CD8+ and CD4+ T cell responses were reported to show substantial breadth. The authors noted that total T cell responses may have been underestimated by the TCR breadth and depth analyses. Higher spike-specific TCR breadth was observed in Ad26.COV2.S recipients than in placebo recipients (P = 0.0014). Non-spike TCR breadth was comparable between vaccine and placebo recipients, consistent with the vaccine containing only spike. Comparing responses between vaccine doses or regimens was not something the study was powered to do.

The immunoSEQ Assay was the method used to sequence TCRbeta CDR3 regions. After extraction, genomic DNA underwent amplification by bias-controlled multiplex PCR, followed by high-throughput sequencing. Per the source publication's procedure: To quantify the absolute abundance of every unique TCRbeta CDR3 region, sequences were collapsed and filtered. T cell fraction was estimated by normalizing TCRbeta template counts to usable DNA, which was measured by amplifying reference genes present in all nucleated cells. Repertoire TCRs were annotated as SARS-CoV-2-specific when V gene, CDR3 amino acid sequence and J gene were exactly matched to a known reactive TCR set. MIRA supplied the reference SARS-CoV-2 TCR set, which was filtered for enrichment in COVID-19-positive ImmuneCODE repertoires so that public or cross-reactive TCRs were removed. Using the MIRA antigens, annotated TCRs were further analysed by specific ORF or by position within an ORF. Breadth was defined as the number of annotated unique rearrangements divided by the total number of unique productive rearrangements, and depth was defined as the summed frequency of the annotated unique rearrangements. Two-sided Wilcoxon rank-sum tests were applied when comparing TCR breadth between groups. Entries here come from immuneACCESS through TCRdb and include only in-frame sequences with V and J called. Some clones fail to appear in such tables; in the studies checked, an unresolved V gene covers under half of the shortfall, and the cause of the remainder is unknown. The D gene and trimming were derived from the DNA, and the V and J assignments and clone size from that table. Within this sample are hundreds of thousands of clones, with around 87% of them counted one time only. In total, the top ten clones hold roughly 3.2% of the sample.

Sample: peripheral blood, taken in a trial of Ad26.COV2.S vaccine versus placebo. In this chain, TRBV7-6 is recombined with TRBJ2-3, with the D gene not clear enough to name. This TCR was sampled from a person between 18 and 65 years old who received the Ad26.COV2.S COVID-19 vaccine or a placebo. In nucleotide form, the sequence is TGTGCCAGCAGCTTATCGATATTGACAGATACGCAGTATTTT. This codes for CASSLSILTDTQYF.